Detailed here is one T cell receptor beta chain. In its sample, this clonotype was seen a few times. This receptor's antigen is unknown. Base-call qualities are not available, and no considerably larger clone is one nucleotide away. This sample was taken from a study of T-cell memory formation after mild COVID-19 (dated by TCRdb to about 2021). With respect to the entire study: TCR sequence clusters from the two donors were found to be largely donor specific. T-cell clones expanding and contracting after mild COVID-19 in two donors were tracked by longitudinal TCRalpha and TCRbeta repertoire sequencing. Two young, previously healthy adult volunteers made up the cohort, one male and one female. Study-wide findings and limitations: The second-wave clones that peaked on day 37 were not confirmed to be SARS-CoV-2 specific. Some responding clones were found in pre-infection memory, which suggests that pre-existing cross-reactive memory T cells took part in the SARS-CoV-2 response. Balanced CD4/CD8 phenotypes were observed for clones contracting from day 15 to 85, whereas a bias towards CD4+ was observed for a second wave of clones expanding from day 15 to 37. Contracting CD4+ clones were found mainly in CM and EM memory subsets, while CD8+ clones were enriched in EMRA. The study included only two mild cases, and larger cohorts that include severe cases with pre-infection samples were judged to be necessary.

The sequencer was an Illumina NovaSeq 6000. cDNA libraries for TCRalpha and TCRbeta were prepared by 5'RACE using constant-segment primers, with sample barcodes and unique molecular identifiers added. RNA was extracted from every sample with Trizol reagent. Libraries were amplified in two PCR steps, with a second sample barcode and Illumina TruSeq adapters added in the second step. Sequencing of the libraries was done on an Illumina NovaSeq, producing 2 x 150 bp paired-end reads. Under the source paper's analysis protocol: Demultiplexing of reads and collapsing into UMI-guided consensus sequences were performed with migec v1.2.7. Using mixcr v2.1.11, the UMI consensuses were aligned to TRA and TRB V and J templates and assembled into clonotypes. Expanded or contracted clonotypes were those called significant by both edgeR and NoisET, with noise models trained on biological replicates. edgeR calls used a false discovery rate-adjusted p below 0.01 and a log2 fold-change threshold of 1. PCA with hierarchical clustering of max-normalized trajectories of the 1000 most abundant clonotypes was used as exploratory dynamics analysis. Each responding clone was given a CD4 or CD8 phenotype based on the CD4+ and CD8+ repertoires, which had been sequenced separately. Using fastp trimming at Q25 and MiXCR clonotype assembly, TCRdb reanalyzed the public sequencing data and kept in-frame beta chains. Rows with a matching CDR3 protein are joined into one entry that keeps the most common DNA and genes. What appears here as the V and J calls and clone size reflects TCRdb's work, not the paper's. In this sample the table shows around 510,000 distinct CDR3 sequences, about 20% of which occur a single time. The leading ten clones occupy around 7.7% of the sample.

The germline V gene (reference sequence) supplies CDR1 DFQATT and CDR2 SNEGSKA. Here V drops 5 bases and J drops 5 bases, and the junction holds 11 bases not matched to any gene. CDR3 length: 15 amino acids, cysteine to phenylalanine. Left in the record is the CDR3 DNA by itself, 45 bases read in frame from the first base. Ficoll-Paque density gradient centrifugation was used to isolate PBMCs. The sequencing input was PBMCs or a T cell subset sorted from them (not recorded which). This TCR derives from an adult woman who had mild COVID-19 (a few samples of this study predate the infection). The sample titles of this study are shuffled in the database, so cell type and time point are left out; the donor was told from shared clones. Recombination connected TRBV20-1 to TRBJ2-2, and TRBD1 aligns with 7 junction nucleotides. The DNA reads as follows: TGCAGTGCTCGAACAGGGGCTGTAGAGACCGGGGAGCTGTTTTTT. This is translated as CSARTGAVETGELFF.